The TCR beta chain described here comes from a study of Graves' ophthalmopathy and Graves' hyperthyroidism. Overall study findings and caveats: A roughly 80% specificity and 87.88% sensitivity were achieved by a 13-signature model that separated ophthalmopathy from stable hyperthyroidism. The model achieved about 67% sensitivity and roughly 72% specificity for ophthalmopathy progression. The blood repertoire also included most expanded thyroid clonotypes above 0.001 frequency.

RNA transcripts served as template for amplifying TCR beta CDR3 sequences. Investigators did first-round RT-PCR with HTBI primers, then second-round multiplex PCR. TCRdb independently ran MiXCR on the multiplex PCR reads; one entry per CDR3 protein. The sample records over a million distinct CDR3 sequences, 35% to 40% being singletons. Germline assignment: CDR1 DFQATT and CDR2 SNEGSKA (reference sequence). V dropped 3 bases and J dropped 0 bases, with 18 bases sitting between them. The CDR3 runs to 16 residues. A diagnosis was made from clinical symptoms together with serum thyroxine, TRAb, thyroid ultrasound and orbital computed tomography. This clonotype has ten or more counts. Its antigen is not known.

The chain uses TRBV20-1 and TRBJ2-7; weak D call: TRBD1 (6 bases). This clonotype was obtained from an adult man with Graves' hyperthyroidism. The sample was peripheral blood or thyroid tissue (not recorded which). CDR3 loop: CSASPPGTLSSYEQYF. The CDR3 region has the DNA TGCAGTGCTAGCCCTCCCGGGACACTTAGCTCCTACGAGCAGTACTTC.